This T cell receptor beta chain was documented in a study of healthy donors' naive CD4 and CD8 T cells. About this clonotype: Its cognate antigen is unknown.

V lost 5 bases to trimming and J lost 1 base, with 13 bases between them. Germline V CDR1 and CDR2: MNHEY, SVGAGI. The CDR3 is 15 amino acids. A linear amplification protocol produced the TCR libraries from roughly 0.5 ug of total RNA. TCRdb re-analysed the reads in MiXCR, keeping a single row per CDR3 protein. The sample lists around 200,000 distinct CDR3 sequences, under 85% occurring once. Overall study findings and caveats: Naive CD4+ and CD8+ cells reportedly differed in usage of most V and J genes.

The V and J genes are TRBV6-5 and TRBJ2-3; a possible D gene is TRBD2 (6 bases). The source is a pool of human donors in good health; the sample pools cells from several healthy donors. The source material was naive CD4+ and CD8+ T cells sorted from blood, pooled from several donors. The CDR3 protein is CASSLASAGTDTQYF. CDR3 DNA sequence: TGTGCCAGCAGTCTTGCTAGCGCAGGCACAGATACGCAGTATTTT.